This TCR beta chain was sequenced for a study of T-cell reconstitution after alpha-beta-depleted transplantation in children. This clonotype was counted ten times or more. Trimming cost V 5 bases and J 6 bases; bases outside gene matches: 8. Germline loops: CDR1 LNHNV, CDR2 YYDKDF (reference sequence). The CDR3 is 15 residues long. Preparation of the TCRbeta library was carried out with unique molecular identifiers. TCRdb ran MiXCR on the PCR reads and lists one entry per CDR3 protein. Among roughly 160,000 distinct CDR3 sequences listed, over 8.5% were seen once. The input for sequencing was PBMCs, taken before TCRalphabeta/CD19-depleted stem cell transplant. The chain has TRBV15 and TRBJ2-1; 9 bases agree with TRBD1. This TCR derives from a boy younger than 10 with acute myeloid leukemia, due to receive a stem cell transplant. CDR3 sequence reads: CATSSGTGNTNEQFF. The CDR3 coding sequence is TGTGCCACCAGCTCCGGGACAGGGAACACCAATGAGCAGTTCTTC.